This is a list of T cell receptor beta chains from one sample in a study of CD8+CD57+ T cells in acquired aplastic anemia. TCRdb processed the reads anew with MiXCR; each CDR3 protein has one entry. The sample records 250,000 to 300,000 distinct CDR3 sequences, around three fifths being singletons. Specimen: sorted CD4+, CD8+, or CD8+CD57+ T cells (not recorded which) from PBMCs. The receptors here all came from a human donor with severe aplastic anemia or a healthy control (not recorded which). Each CDR3 is given with its conserved first and last residue. Each record gives: clone size, J gene, D gene, V gene, CDR3 length, CDR3 DNA, CDR3 protein. D genes are given only for firm matches. Only some rows state a clone size, as once, few, many or a class for expanded clones.

size: many
J: TRBJ1-2
D: -
V: TRBV9
length: 15
DNA: TGTGCCAGCAGCCCAAACCGGGACCGGCGAGGTGGCTACACCTTC
CDR3: CASSPNRDRRGGYTF

size: -
J: TRBJ2-1
D: TRBD2
V: TRBV2
length: 16
DNA: TGTGCCAGCAGTACCGGACTAGCGGGATCGTACAATGAGCAGTTCTTC
CDR3: CASSTGLAGSYNEQFF

size: -
J: TRBJ2-6
D: TRBD1
V: TRBV18
length: 17
DNA: TGTGCCAGCTCAACGACAGGGAAAGGCTCTGGGGCCAACGTCCTGACTTTC
CDR3: CASSTTGKGSGANVLTF

size: -
J: TRBJ1-4
D: -
V: TRBV9
length: 13
DNA: TGTGCCAGCAGCGCGGAGGGAGGAGAAAAACTGTTTTTT
CDR3: CASSAEGGEKLFF

size: many
J: TRBJ1-4
D: -
V: TRBV6-5
length: 15
DNA: TGTGCCAGCAGGTCGGACAGCTTGTTTAATGAAAAACTGTTTTTT
CDR3: CASRSDSLFNEKLFF

size: few
J: TRBJ1-4
D: -
V: TRBV25-1
length: 15
DNA: TGTGCCAGCAGTGAGTCAGGGTTACTTAATGAAAAACTGTTTTTT
CDR3: CASSESGLLNEKLFF

size: many
J: TRBJ1-1
D: -
V: TRBV6-6
length: 17
DNA: TGTGCCACCAGATTGACAGTCCGCCACGGGTTGAACACTGAAGCTTTCTTT
CDR3: CATRLTVRHGLNTEAFF

size: -
J: TRBJ1-1
D: -
V: TRBV7-2
length: 13
DNA: TGTGCCAGCAGCTTAAAGGTCGTCGATGAAGCTTTCTTT
CDR3: CASSLKVVDEAFF

size: -
J: TRBJ2-3
D: TRBD1
V: TRBV5-1
length: 17
DNA: TGCGCCAGCAGCTTCGGTCTACAGGGGGCGGCTGTGGATACGCAGTATTTT
CDR3: CASSFGLQGAAVDTQYF

size: -
J: TRBJ1-2
D: TRBD1
V: TRBV16
length: 15
DNA: TGTGCCAGCAGCTCTAAGGACAGGGTTGACTATGGCTACACCTTC
CDR3: CASSSKDRVDYGYTF

size: -
J: TRBJ1-4
D: -
V: TRBV7-9
length: 16
DNA: TGTGCCAGCAGCTTAGGCGGGGGAGCAACTAATGAAAAACTGTTTTTT
CDR3: CASSLGGGATNEKLFF

size: few
J: TRBJ2-1
D: TRBD1
V: TRBV24-1
length: 13
DNA: TGTGCCACCAGTCACGACAGGGGAGATGAGCAGTTCTTC
CDR3: CATSHDRGDEQFF

size: -
J: TRBJ2-5
D: TRBD2
V: TRBV10-3
length: 14
DNA: TGTGCCGTGCCTCTAGCGGGGGGGCAAGAGACCCAGTACTTC
CDR3: CAVPLAGGQETQYF

size: once
J: TRBJ2-3
D: -
V: TRBV19
length: 15
DNA: TGTGCCAGTATTCCCTCGTTCGGGGGCGCAGATACGCAGTATTTT
CDR3: CASIPSFGGADTQYF

size: few
J: TRBJ2-1
D: TRBD1
V: TRBV19
length: 17
DNA: TGTGCCAGTAGTGCGATCAGAATGGGACAGGGGAGGAATGAGCAGTTCTTC
CDR3: CASSAIRMGQGRNEQFF

size: few
J: TRBJ2-1
D: TRBD2
V: TRBV2
length: 15
DNA: TGTGCCAGCAGTGGACTAGCGGGGGGCGACAATGAGCAGTTCTTC
CDR3: CASSGLAGGDNEQFF

size: -
J: TRBJ1-3
D: -
V: TRBV5-1
length: 14
DNA: TGCGCCAGCAGCGACGAAGGAGGTGGAAACACCATATATTTT
CDR3: CASSDEGGGNTIYF

size: -
J: TRBJ1-4
D: -
V: TRBV25-1
length: 14
DNA: TGTGCCAGCAGTGACCCCCGAGGCGATGAAAAACTGTTTTTT
CDR3: CASSDPRGDEKLFF

size: -
J: TRBJ2-1
D: TRBD2
V: TRBV6-5
length: 16
DNA: TGTGCCAGCAGTTACCAGGCGGGGGGGCCGGTAAATGAGCAGTTCTTC
CDR3: CASSYQAGGPVNEQFF

size: many
J: TRBJ1-6
D: -
V: TRBV5-1
length: 15
DNA: TGCGCCAGCAGCTTATCGAGACAGAAGAATTCACCCCTCCACTTT
CDR3: CASSLSRQKNSPLHF

size: -
J: TRBJ2-3
D: TRBD1
V: TRBV7-6
length: 15
DNA: TGTGCCAGCAGCCCAGGGGACAGGGACACAGATACGCAGTATTTT
CDR3: CASSPGDRDTDTQYF

size: -
J: TRBJ2-1
D: TRBD2
V: TRBV25-1
length: 16
DNA: TGTGCCAGCAGTCCTAGCGGGAGGCTCTTCTACAATGAGCAGTTCTTC
CDR3: CASSPSGRLFYNEQFF

size: many
J: TRBJ1-1
D: -
V: TRBV6-6
length: 14
DNA: TGTGCCAGCAGTTGGTCCGGGACAAGTGATGAAGCTTTCTTT
CDR3: CASSWSGTSDEAFF

size: few
J: TRBJ1-5
D: -
V: TRBV2
length: 15
DNA: TGTGCCAGCAGTGAAGGCAGAATTGGCAATCAGCCCCAGCATTTT
CDR3: CASSEGRIGNQPQHF

size: -
J: TRBJ2-3
D: -
V: TRBV24-1
length: 13
DNA: TGTGCCACCAGTGGTTCGGGGAGAGATACGCAGTATTTT
CDR3: CATSGSGRDTQYF

size: -
J: TRBJ1-1
D: -
V: TRBV7-6
length: 15
DNA: TGTGCCAGCAGCCTACAGACGGGCCACGGAACTGAAGCTTTCTTT
CDR3: CASSLQTGHGTEAFF

size: once
J: TRBJ1-3
D: -
V: TRBV7-9
length: 16
DNA: TGTGCCAGCGAGCCCCCCGACGGAGGATCTGGAAACACCATATATTTT
CDR3: CASEPPDGGSGNTIYF

size: many
J: TRBJ1-5
D: -
V: TRBV30
length: 12
DNA: TGTGCCTGGAGTGTACAACAGGGCGGTCAGCATTTT
CDR3: CAWSVQQGGQHF

size: -
J: TRBJ1-1
D: -
V: TRBV2
length: 14
DNA: TGTGCCAGCAGTGACTACCAGTGGGGGGGTGAAGCTTTCTTT
CDR3: CASSDYQWGGEAFF

size: -
J: TRBJ2-3
D: TRBD2
V: TRBV25-1
length: 15
DNA: TGTGCCAGCAGCCAAGTAGGGACTAGTAGAGATACGCAGTATTTT
CDR3: CASSQVGTSRDTQYF

size: -
J: TRBJ2-5
D: -
V: TRBV10-2
length: 13
DNA: TGCGCCAGCAGTGAGACTGGTTTGGGGTCCCAGTACTTC
CDR3: CASSETGLGSQYF

size: -
J: TRBJ1-2
D: -
V: TRBV25-1
length: 14
DNA: TGTGCCAGCAGTGCAGCGGGAGGGCTGAGTGGCTACACCTTC
CDR3: CASSAAGGLSGYTF

size: many
J: TRBJ1-5
D: -
V: TRBV4-3
length: 14
DNA: TGCGCCAGCAGCCAAGTAGTCAGCAATCAGCCCCAGCATTTT
CDR3: CASSQVVSNQPQHF

size: many
J: TRBJ2-7
D: -
V: TRBV30
length: 13
DNA: TGTGCCTGGGAAACAACAGGTCCCTACGAGCAGTACTTC
CDR3: CAWETTGPYEQYF

size: -
J: TRBJ2-3
D: TRBD2
V: TRBV7-2
length: 17
DNA: TGTGCCAGCAGCCACCACGGAGACGGGGGGGGCGCAGATACGCAGTATTTT
CDR3: CASSHHGDGGGADTQYF

size: few
J: TRBJ2-5
D: -
V: TRBV20-1
length: 11
DNA: TGCAGTGCCGTTAGGGAAGAGACCCAGTACTTC
CDR3: CSAVREETQYF

size: few
J: TRBJ1-1
D: -
V: TRBV12-5
length: 15
DNA: TGTGCTAGTGGTTTGACACAGACAGAAAACACTGAAGCTTTCTTT
CDR3: CASGLTQTENTEAFF

size: few
J: TRBJ2-1
D: TRBD1
V: TRBV2
length: 13
DNA: TGTGCCACAGGGACAGGGGGTTCCAATGAGCAGTTCTTC
CDR3: CATGTGGSNEQFF

size: -
J: TRBJ2-3
D: TRBD2
V: TRBV5-1
length: 18
DNA: TGCGCCAGCAGCTGGGGGGGGACTAGCGGATGGAGCACAGATACGCAGTATTTT
CDR3: CASSWGGTSGWSTDTQYF

size: many
J: TRBJ2-1
D: -
V: TRBV29-1
length: 15
DNA: TGCAGCGCTTTGCCGGGGCCTGCGGTCTACAATGAGCAGTTCTTC
CDR3: CSALPGPAVYNEQFF

size: -
J: TRBJ2-1
D: TRBD2
V: TRBV2
length: 14
DNA: TGTGCCAGCACGGGGCTAGCGGTTTACAATGAGCAGTTCTTC
CDR3: CASTGLAVYNEQFF

size: -
J: TRBJ2-7
D: TRBD2
V: TRBV7-2
length: 13
DNA: TGTGCCCGTAGTATCTCCGGGGGGTACGAGCAGTACTTC
CDR3: CARSISGGYEQYF

size: -
J: TRBJ1-2
D: -
V: TRBV10-3
length: 13
DNA: TGTGCCATCAGTGAAAGGACAGAAAGCGGCTACACCTTC
CDR3: CAISERTESGYTF

size: -
J: TRBJ2-3
D: TRBD2
V: TRBV15
length: 17
DNA: TGTGCCACCAGCAGAGCCATCGGACTAGCGGGCACAGATACGCAGTATTTT
CDR3: CATSRAIGLAGTDTQYF

size: -
J: TRBJ1-1
D: -
V: TRBV18
length: 14
DNA: TGTGCCAGCTCACCAGAGGCCGGTAACACTGAAGCTTTCTTT
CDR3: CASSPEAGNTEAFF

size: once
J: TRBJ2-7
D: -
V: TRBV19
length: 13
DNA: TGTGCCAGCTCAGGGGCTAGCGGCTACGAGCAGTACTTC
CDR3: CASSGASGYEQYF

size: many
J: TRBJ2-5
D: -
V: TRBV28
length: 12
DNA: TGTGCCAGCAGCCAGGGCCAAGAGACCCAGTACTTC
CDR3: CASSQGQETQYF

size: -
J: TRBJ1-1
D: -
V: TRBV15
length: 14
DNA: TGTGCCACCAGCAGACCCTCAGAGTACACTGAAGCTTTCTTT
CDR3: CATSRPSEYTEAFF

size: many
J: TRBJ2-3
D: TRBD1
V: TRBV12-3/TRBV12-4
length: 15
DNA: TGTGCCAGCAGTCCGGGACAGGGGGCTGAAGATACGCAGTATTTT
CDR3: CASSPGQGAEDTQYF

size: -
J: TRBJ1-3
D: TRBD1
V: TRBV20-1
length: 12
DNA: TGCAGTGCTACGGACAGGATCAACACCATATATTTT
CDR3: CSATDRINTIYF

size: -
J: TRBJ2-7
D: -
V: TRBV5-1
length: 13
DNA: TGCGCCAGCAGCTTGGATTTGGGTAGCGAGCAGTACTTC
CDR3: CASSLDLGSEQYF

size: -
J: TRBJ1-5
D: -
V: TRBV6-5
length: 13
DNA: TGTGCCAGCACCCCCGGGTGGGGTCAGCCCCAGCATTTT
CDR3: CASTPGWGQPQHF

size: -
J: TRBJ2-3
D: -
V: TRBV7-8
length: 15
DNA: TGTGCCAGCAACCCAACAAGAGTCCCCACAGATACGCAGTATTTT
CDR3: CASNPTRVPTDTQYF